One and the same sample provided the 17 T cell receptor beta chains below, sequenced in a study of CD8 T cells in ankylosing spondylitis. The antigens of these receptors remain unknown. A single record per CDR3 protein comes from TCRdb applying MiXCR to the 5' RACE reads. The repertoire includes more than 400,000 distinct CDR3 sequences, less than 6% of them detected once, and around 3.5% sits in the top ten. Findings of the study overall: About eight highly homologous variants made up a TCR beta motif that seemed to typify ankylosing spondylitis blood.

The sequenced sample was blood, either unsorted or a sorted T cell fraction (not recorded which). All receptors derive from a male donor with ankylosing spondylitis.

This clonotype was recorded at least ten times. V is TRBV12-3 or TRBV12-4 and J is TRBJ2-1; 13 bases align to TRBD2. V shed 5 bases, J shed 4 bases, and the junction held 5 bases outside the gene matches. The CDR3 has 16 residues. CDR3 sequence reads: CASSPGTSGDYNEQFF. CDR3 bases: TGTGCCAGCAGTCCGGGGACTAGCGGGGATTACAATGAGCAGTTCTTC.

Many counts were recorded for this clonotype. The V call is TRBV6-1, the J call TRBJ1-1, with no clear D. The CDR3 is 15 residues long. CDR1 is MNHNS, CDR2 SASEGT, per germline. V gave up 5 bases and J gave up 3 bases, with 16 bases separating them. Here the CDR3 DNA reads TGTGCCAGCAGTCGCTTGCCCCAAGGTGACACTGAAGCTTTCTTT. This codes for CASSRLPQGDTEAFF.

V gene TRBV5-5 combines with J gene TRBJ2-7; 10 nucleotides line up with TRBD1. The CDR3 is 15 amino acids. After removal of 3 bases from V and 6 bases from J, the junction contained 9 bases not matched to a gene. CDR1 is SGHKS and CDR2 is YYEKEE in the germline V gene (reference sequence). As DNA, the CDR3 is TGTGCCAGCAGCTCACCGGGACAGGGGTACGTCGAGCAGTACTTC. It encodes CASSSPGQGYVEQYF.

The chain employs TRBV20-1 and TRBJ2-2; D is uncertain. The CDR3 has 12 amino acids. Per germline, CDR1 DFQATT and CDR2 SNEGSKA (reference sequence). Trimming took off 2 bases at V and 8 bases at J, with 9 bases between the two ends. This CDR3 is CSARPGLGELFF. CDR3 sequence (DNA): TGCAGTGCTAGACCCGGCCTAGGGGAGCTGTTTTTT.

This clonotype was found many times. DNA for the CDR3: TGTGCCAGCAGCTTAAGCGTAGCGGGAGGGCCACTGAATGAGCAGTTCTTC. Amino acids: CASSLSVAGGPLNEQFF. V gene TRBV7-9 combines with J gene TRBJ2-1; 11 bases match TRBD2. This CDR3 contains 17 residues. Trimming took 2 bases from V and 7 from J; bases not matched to a gene: 10. The germline V gene encodes CDR1 SEHNR and CDR2 FQNEAQ (reference sequence).

This clonotype showed up many times. This chain connects TRBV18 to TRBJ2-3; maybe TRBD2 (6 bases). This CDR3 has 14 residues. The V gene lost 4 bases and the J gene lost 6 bases, with 14 bases spanning the gap. CDR1 is KGHSH, CDR2 LQKENI, per germline. The CDR3 region has the DNA TGTGCCAGCTCACGGGACTCTCCTCGGGATACGCAGTATTTT. It codes for CASSRDSPRDTQYF.

This clonotype was counted at least ten times. This chain links TRBV12-3 or TRBV12-4 with TRBJ1-5, with D hard to call. The V gene lost 3 bases and the J gene lost 5 bases, with 5 bases spanning the gap. The CDR3 loop spans 12 amino acids. Here the CDR3 reads CASSLVYQPQHF. In DNA, the CDR3 is TGTGCCAGCAGTTTGGTATATCAGCCCCAGCATTTT.

This clonotype was recorded many times. V is TRBV4-3 and J is TRBJ1-2; D is ambiguous. CDR1 and CDR2 (germline): LGHNA, YSLEER. The CDR3 has 14 amino acids. The V and J ends lost 3 bases and 0 bases respectively, with 8 bases between them. This chain's CDR3 is CASSHRQSNYGYTF. The CDR3 DNA reads TGCGCCAGCAGCCATCGGCAGTCTAACTATGGCTACACCTTC.

This clonotype was observed a handful of times. The chain is built from TRBV2 and TRBJ2-1; the D call may be TRBD1 or TRBD2 (5 bases each). Germline lookup yields CDR1 SNHLY and CDR2 FYNNEI. The CDR3 spans 17 residues. V lost 6 bases, J lost 0 bases, and 18 bases lay in between. CDR3 residues: CASSRIFSGTSYNEQFF. DNA for the CDR3: TGTGCCAGCAGCCGCATATTCTCGGGGACCTCCTACAATGAGCAGTTCTTC.

Ten or more counts support this clonotype. This rearrangement joins TRBV20-1 to TRBJ1-5, with D perhaps TRBD1 (5 bases). The CDR3 sequence is 14 residues long. Germline V gives CDR1 DFQATT, CDR2 SNEGSKA (reference sequence). The ends were cut back, 1 base at V and 7 bases at J, with 14 bases in the middle. CDR3 loop: CSARGQLNEQPQHF. In DNA form, the CDR3 reads TGCAGTGCTAGAGGACAGTTGAACGAGCAGCCCCAGCATTTT.

This rearrangement joins TRBV3-1 to TRBJ2-5; no clear D gene. The CDR3 is made up of 14 amino acids. The ends were cut back, 5 bases at V and 2 bases at J, with 12 bases in the middle. Germline V lookup: CDR1 LGHDT, CDR2 YNNKEL (reference sequence). DNA of the CDR3: TGTGCCAGCAGCTCACCAACCCATCAAGAGACCCAGTACTTC. This translates into CASSSPTHQETQYF.

This clonotype was picked up many times. The chain joins TRBV5-1 to TRBJ2-1; 13 bases agree with TRBD2. This CDR3 is built from 17 residues. Germline loops: CDR1 SGHRS, CDR2 YFSETQ. V lost 2 bases to trimming and J lost 3 bases; unmatched junction nucleotides: 5. CDR3 DNA sequence: TGCGCCAGCAGCTTCGGACTAGCGGGGGCCCTCTACAATGAGCAGTTCTTC. It specifies CASSFGLAGALYNEQFF.

This clonotype appeared many times. The chain joins TRBV5-4 to TRBJ2-2; 7 positions agree with TRBD1. This CDR3 is built from 20 residues. V was clipped by 2 bases and J by 5 bases; unmatched bases: 21. Germline V gene data show CDR1 as SGHNT and CDR2 as YYREEE (reference sequence). The CDR3 is CASSFSETGWISGRTGELFF. DNA for the CDR3: TGTGCCAGCAGCTTTTCCGAGACAGGGTGGATATCAGGACGGACCGGGGAGCTGTTTTTT.

This clonotype was seen at least ten times. The V gene is TRBV5-1, the J gene TRBJ2-3; 7 bases map to TRBD2. This CDR3 region has 13 residues. Germline-derived CDR1 and CDR2 are SGHRS and YFSETQ. The junction had 2 bases not matched to a gene; V was cut back by 5 bases and J by 2 bases. DNA of the CDR3: TGCGCCAGCAGTCGGGGGGACACAGATACGCAGTATTTT. Translation gives CASSRGDTDTQYF. Supplemented by reference TRBV5-1 and TRBJ2-3, the full variable domain reads KAGVTQTPRYLIKTRGQQVTLSCSPISGHRSVSWYQQTPGQGLQFLFEYFSETQRNKGNFPGRFSGRQFSNSRSEMNVSTLELGDSALYLCASSRGDTDTQYFGPGTRLTVL.

This clonotype appeared many times. The V call is TRBV6-5, the J call TRBJ1-6; TRBD1 matches 7 bases. Germline CDR1 MNHEY, CDR2 SVGAGI. V lost 0 bases and J lost 7; bases outside the gene matches: 6. The CDR3 is made up of 16 amino acids. The DNA of the CDR3 is TGTGCCAGCAGTTACTCGAGACAGGGTTGGAATTCACCCCTCCACTTT. Protein product: CASSYSRQGWNSPLHF.

In its sample, this clonotype was seen many times. The chain employs TRBV11-2 and TRBJ2-3, with 7 bases that match TRBD2. After removal of 1 base from V and 5 bases from J, the junction contained 3 bases not matched to a gene. This CDR3 is 14 amino acids long. Looked up from germline, CDR1 is SGHAT and CDR2 is FQNNGV. The CDR3 is CASSLALAVDTQYF. CDR3 nucleotide sequence: TGTGCCAGCAGCTTAGCTCTAGCGGTAGATACGCAGTATTTT.

There are many counts of this clonotype. V and J are TRBV4-3 and TRBJ1-2, with TRBD1 matching 12 bases. With V trimmed by 5 bases and J by 7 bases, 11 bases remained unmatched. The CDR3 contains 16 residues. From germline, CDR1 is LGHNA and CDR2 YSLEER. CDR3 amino acids: CASSYSRDRGRAGYTF. The CDR3 coding sequence is TGCGCCAGCAGCTATAGCCGGGACAGGGGGCGGGCTGGCTACACCTTC.